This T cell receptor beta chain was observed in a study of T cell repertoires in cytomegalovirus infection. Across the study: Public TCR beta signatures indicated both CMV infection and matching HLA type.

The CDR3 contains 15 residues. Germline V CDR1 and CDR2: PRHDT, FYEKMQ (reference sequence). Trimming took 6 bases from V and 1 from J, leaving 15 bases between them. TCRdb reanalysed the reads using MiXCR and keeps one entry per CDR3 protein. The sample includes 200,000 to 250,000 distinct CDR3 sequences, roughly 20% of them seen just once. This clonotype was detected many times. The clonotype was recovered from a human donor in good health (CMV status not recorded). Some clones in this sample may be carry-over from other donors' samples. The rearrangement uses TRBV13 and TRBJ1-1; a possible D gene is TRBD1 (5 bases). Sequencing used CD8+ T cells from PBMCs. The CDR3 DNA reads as TGTGCCAGCAGGCCCCGGGGGGGAACGAACACTGAAGCTTTCTTT. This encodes CASRPRGGTNTEAFF. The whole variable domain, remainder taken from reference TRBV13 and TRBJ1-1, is AAGVIQSPRHLIKEKRETATLKCYPIPRHDTVYWYQQGPGQDPQFLISFYEKMQSDKGSIPDRFSAQQFSDYHSELNMSSLELGDSALYFCASRPRGGTNTEAFFGQGTRLTVV.